This TCR beta chain was obtained from a study of cytomegalovirus exposure and HLA in healthy donors. The primer mix had 60 Vbeta and 13 Jbeta primers. Assay used: immunoSEQ multiplex PCR; TCRdb lists only in-frame clones, some missing. This table holds some 70,000 clones. This CDR3 is 14 amino acids long. Germline CDR1 reads GTSNPN; CDR2 reads SVGIG (reference sequence). The ends lost 1 base at V and 3 bases at J; junction bases unmatched: 6. Donors were ostensibly healthy at sampling, although undocumented immune exposures were probable. This TCR came from a female donor in good health and CMV-seropositive. The chain is built from TRBV30 and TRBJ2-7, with 7 bases aligning to TRBD2. Sequences were obtained from PBMCs. CDR3 protein: CAWSDLREGYEQYF. As DNA, the CDR3 is TGTGCCTGGAGTGATTTGAGGGAGGGCTACGAGCAGTACTTC.